This is a list of T cell receptor beta chains from one sample in a study of Graves' ophthalmopathy and Graves' hyperthyroidism. TCRdb fed the multiplex PCR reads into MiXCR, producing one record per CDR3 protein. This sample has over a million distinct CDR3 sequences; roughly 35% occur once, and the top ten carry 11%. Sequencing was carried out using peripheral blood or thyroid tissue (not recorded which). Receptors originate from an adult man with Graves' hyperthyroidism. CDR3s leave out the opening cysteine and the closing phenylalanine or tryptophan.

j_call	v_call	cdr3_aa
TRBJ1-4	TRBV7-2	ASSFGWDEKLF
TRBJ2-7	TRBV6-1	ASIGQPYEQY
TRBJ2-5	TRBV24-1	ATSDLAGEETQY
TRBJ1-1	TRBV5-8	ASSLDRSTFIAF
TRBJ1-1	TRBV15	ATRDDGGAWAF
TRBJ2-7	TRBV29-1	SVEWGEQY
TRBJ1-5	TRBV20-1	SARDGGGSRPQH
TRBJ1-5	TRBV14	ASSQDRADNQPQH
TRBJ1-2	TRBV9	ASSVGGGRAGYT
TRBJ1-6	TRBV2	ASSERQGTVQPLH
TRBJ1-2	TRBV3-1	ASSQEFSYGYT
TRBJ2-2	TRBV12-3/TRBV12-4	AIERGGVDTGELF
TRBJ2-7	TRBV25-1	ASSLSRLAGTYEQY
TRBJ2-2	TRBV20-1	SARPRDRGRGELF
TRBJ2-7	TRBV20-1	SARPDRNTYEQY
TRBJ1-4	TRBV29-1	SVRKGLGEKLF
TRBJ2-7	TRBV10-3	AIKPGQSSYEQY
TRBJ1-2	TRBV5-5	ASSLEGVSLDGYT
TRBJ2-2	TRBV7-6	TSSSLAGTRLPGELF
TRBJ2-7	TRBV29-1	SVEGGAPPYEQY
TRBJ2-5	TRBV19	ASSISPRRTKRETQY
TRBJ1-1	TRBV9	ASSFGQGMRGTEAF
TRBJ2-7	TRBV20-1	SARRTSQEQY